Each of the 18 T cell receptor beta chains below was sequenced from the same sample in a study of beta chain features in type 1 diabetes. Every bit of the isolated RNA underwent reverse transcription, so sequencing read expressed TCRB transcripts. Only in-frame clones appear in the TCRdb table, and some are missing; sequencing was by immunoSEQ multiplex PCR. The profile shows approximately 37,000 clones, 49% of them singletons. Sequencing input: central memory CD4+ T cells from blood. The receptor set was obtained from a woman aged 18-35 years in good health.

This clone was detected only a few times. CDR3 coding DNA: TGTGCCAGCAGCTTGAACAGGAACTCCTACGAGCAGTACTTC. Protein product: CASSLNRNSYEQYF. The chain recombines TRBV5-5 with TRBJ2-7; a possible D gene is TRBD1 (5 bases). The CDR3 runs 14 residues. Germline lookup yields CDR1 SGHKS and CDR2 YYEKEE (reference sequence). V was cut by 1 base and J by 0 bases, with 8 bases left in between.

J is TRBJ2-3 and V is TRBV30; 8 bases line up with TRBD1. This CDR3 spans 15 amino acids. With V trimmed by 1 base and J by 5 bases, 8 bases remained unmatched. Germline lookup yields CDR1 GTSNPN and CDR2 SVGIG (reference sequence). This CDR3 is CAWSEDRAFRDTQYF. CDR3 DNA: TGTGCCTGGAGTGAGGACAGGGCCTTTAGAGATACGCAGTATTTT.

The genes are TRBV11-2 and TRBJ1-2; tentatively, D is TRBD1 (6 bases). Per the germline V gene, CDR1 is SGHAT and CDR2 is FQNNGV. This CDR3 has 15 residues. V gave up 0 bases and J gave up 5 bases, with 13 bases separating them. Written as DNA, the CDR3 is TGTGCCAGCAGCTTAGAGCTTTACAGGGTTTATGGCTACACCTTC. This sequence encodes CASSLELYRVYGYTF. Filled out from reference TRBV11-2 and TRBJ1-2, the complete variable domain reads EAGVAQSPRYKIIEKRQSVAFWCNPISGHATLYWYQQILGQGPKLLIQFQNNGVVDDSQLPKDRFSAERLKGVDSTLKIQPAKLEDSAVYLCASSLELYRVYGYTFGSGTRLTVV.

This clone turned up a few times. The CDR3 coding sequence is TGTGCCAGCAGCCCCCGGGGTTTGTCTAACACCGGGGAGCTGTTTTTT. Residues: CASSPRGLSNTGELFF. The rearrangement joins TRBV9 to TRBJ2-2; weak D call: TRBD2 (5 bases). This CDR3 spans 16 amino acids. Per the germline V gene, CDR1 is SGDLS and CDR2 is YYNGEE. Trimming stripped 4 bases from V and 2 bases from J, with 15 bases between.

This clone occurred a few times. CDR3 sequence: CASGTGSSYEQYF. CDR3 DNA: TGTGCCAGCGGTACAGGGAGCTCCTACGAGCAGTACTTC. The J gene is TRBJ2-7, the V gene TRBV5-8; a weak D match, TRBD1 (6 bases). CDR3 size: 13 residues. Germline CDR1 SGHTS, CDR2 YDEGEE. Trimming took 7 bases from V and 0 from J, leaving 11 bases between them.

The V call is TRBV5-1, the J call TRBJ2-5; 13 bases fit TRBD2. V trimming: 4 bases; J trimming: 4 bases; junction bases outside the gene matches: 10. CDR1 SGHRS and CDR2 YFSETQ come from the germline V gene. The CDR3 runs 17 residues. CDR3 region: CASSATRLAGGGETQYF. Here the CDR3 DNA reads TGCGCCAGCAGCGCCACGCGACTAGCGGGAGGAGGAGAGACCCAGTACTTC.

In its sample, this clone was seen a few times. The J gene is TRBJ2-7, the V gene TRBV2; D unresolved. In germline, CDR1 is SNHLY, CDR2 FYNNEI. With 7 bases removed from V and 3 bases from J, the gap between germline ends came to 7 bases. The CDR3 is made up of 11 amino acids. CDR3 nucleotide sequence: TGTGCCAGCAACCGGGTCTACGAGCAGTACTTC. Residues: CASNRVYEQYF. The full variable domain, rest sourced from reference TRBV2 and TRBJ2-7, is EPEVTQTPSHQVTQMGQEVILRCVPISNHLYFYWYRQILGQKVEFLVSFYNNEISEKSEIFDDQFSVERPDGSNFTLKIRSTKLEDSAMYFCASNRVYEQYFGPGTRLTVT.

This sequence joins TRBV4-1 and TRBJ1-1; D might be TRBD1 (6 bases). The CDR3 contains 16 residues. The ends were cut back, 4 bases at V and 6 bases at J, with 21 bases in the middle. Per germline, CDR1 MGHRA and CDR2 YSYEKL. CDR3 nucleotides: TGCGCCAGCAGCCGAGCAAAGGACAGCGTCCTCTCTGAAGCTTTCTTT. Amino acid sequence: CASSRAKDSVLSEAFF.

This clone has more than one count but fewer than ten. The genes are TRBV9 and TRBJ2-1; D gene uncertain. Trimming removed 0 bases at V and 5 bases at J, with 9 bases between. Germline loops: CDR1 SGDLS, CDR2 YYNGEE. The CDR3 consists of 14 residues. The CDR3 here is CASSVGGRNNEQFF. In DNA, the CDR3 is TGTGCCAGCAGCGTAGGTGGCAGGAACAATGAGCAGTTCTTC.

A remark on this clone: At the DNA level, this CDR3 is encoded by other sequences in the same sample as well. The chain carries TRBV18 and TRBJ2-1; the match to TRBD1 covers 9 bases. Germline CDR1 reads KGHSH; CDR2 reads LQKENI. V shed 6 bases, J shed 1 base, and the junction held 7 bases outside the gene matches. The CDR3 sequence is 16 residues long. The CDR3 DNA follows: TGTGCCAGCTCCTTTTTGACAGGGGGATCCTACAATGAGCAGTTCTTC. This codes for CASSFLTGGSYNEQFF.

The chain has TRBV29-1 and TRBJ2-3, with 8 bases lining up with TRBD2. After removal of 7 bases from V and 0 bases from J, the junction contained 9 bases not matched to a gene. Looked up from germline, CDR1 is SQVTM and CDR2 is ANQGSEA. CDR3 length: 15 amino acids. The CDR3: CSARFSGVSTDTQYF. CDR3 nucleotides: TGCAGCGCCCGGTTTAGCGGGGTCAGCACAGATACGCAGTATTTT.

The sample holds one count of this clone. The chain links TRBV5-4 to TRBJ2-7; 8 positions agree with TRBD1. Trimming at V came to 5 bases and at J to 3 bases, leaving 10 bases not matched to a gene. Germline CDR1 and CDR2: SGHNT and YYREEE (reference sequence). The CDR3 runs 15 residues. CDR3 in DNA: TGTGCCAGCAGTCGAGCGCGACAGGGGAGCTACGAGCAGTACTTC. It codes for CASSRARQGSYEQYF.

This chain joins TRBV6-5 and TRBJ1-5; D may be TRBD1 (6 bases). Trimming took off 2 bases at V and 7 bases at J, with 6 bases between the two ends. The CDR3 extends over 12 amino acids. Germline lookup yields CDR1 MNHEY and CDR2 SVGAGI. The CDR3 region has the DNA TGTGCCAGCAGTTACGGGGGCCAGCCCCAGCATTTT. Protein: CASSYGGQPQHF.

The V gene is TRBV29-1, the J gene TRBJ2-1; 7 bases match TRBD1. V lost 7 bases to trimming and J lost 3 bases; unmatched junction nucleotides: 9. The germline CDR1 and CDR2 sequences are SQVTM and ANQGSEA. The CDR3 has 14 residues. The CDR3: CSGLLGTDYNEQFF. DNA for the CDR3: TGCAGCGGGTTGCTAGGGACAGACTACAATGAGCAGTTCTTC.

This clone was picked up a small number of times. This chain uses TRBV6-5 with TRBJ1-1; 7 bases map to TRBD1. The trim removed 8 bases at V and 3 bases at J, leaving 3 bases unmatched. This CDR3 has 12 amino acids. Germline CDR1 MNHEY, CDR2 SVGAGI. As DNA, the CDR3 is TGTGCCAGCCTGGGACAGTACACTGAAGCTTTCTTT. Protein: CASLGQYTEAFF.

This clone was found a few times. The chain links TRBV2 to TRBJ1-1; TRBD1 agrees at 7 bases. Looked up from germline, CDR1 is SNHLY and CDR2 is FYNNEI. V lost 5 bases and J lost 5; bases outside the gene matches: 5. The CDR3 length is 13 residues. Here the CDR3 reads CASSTGVETEAFF. The CDR3 DNA sequence: TGTGCCAGCAGTACAGGGGTAGAGACTGAAGCTTTCTTT. Complete variable domain (other parts from reference TRBV2 and TRBJ1-1): EPEVTQTPSHQVTQMGQEVILRCVPISNHLYFYWYRQILGQKVEFLVSFYNNEISEKSEIFDDQFSVERPDGSNFTLKIRSTKLEDSAMYFCASSTGVETEAFFGQGTRLTVV.

This clone was observed a handful of times. The V call is TRBV5-1, the J call TRBJ2-1, with D possibly being TRBD1 (6 bases). CDR1 is SGHRS and CDR2 is YFSETQ in the germline V gene. The ends were cut back, 2 bases at V and 8 bases at J, with 14 bases in the middle. The CDR3 runs to 14 residues. The CDR3 protein is CASSFIGGGDEQFF. CDR3 DNA: TGCGCCAGCAGCTTTATTGGGGGCGGCGATGAGCAGTTCTTC. Full variable domain (rest looked up from reference TRBV5-1 and TRBJ2-1): KAGVTQTPRYLIKTRGQQVTLSCSPISGHRSVSWYQQTPGQGLQFLFEYFSETQRNKGNFPGRFSGRQFSNSRSEMNVSTLELGDSALYLCASSFIGGGDEQFFGPGTRLTVL.

This chain uses TRBV5-1 with TRBJ2-1, with TRBD1 as a possible D gene (5 bases). The length of the CDR3 is 15 residues. The V and J ends lost 0 bases and 2 bases respectively, with 9 bases between them. Germline values: CDR1 SGHRS, CDR2 YFSETQ. In nucleotides, the CDR3 is TGCGCCAGCAGCTTGGCCGTAGGGGCCTACAATGAGCAGTTCTTC. Translated: CASSLAVGAYNEQFF.